This T cell receptor (beta chain) was captured in a study of T cell responses to AZD1222 COVID-19 vaccine. The method was immunoSEQ multiplex PCR; TCRdb's version includes in-frame clones alone and lacks a portion of them. Of 150,000 to 200,000 clones listed, approximately 94% are singletons. General study results and limits: Among spike-specific TCRs, nearly half reportedly target unmutated variant regions. The repertoires were collected only after the peak T cell response. Rises in breadth and depth of Spike-specific TCRs came after two AZD1222 doses. Only six or seven AZD1222 recipients tested seropositive at baseline.

The CDR3 runs 19 residues. In regard to this clone: Its target is not known.

The receptor comes from an adult who received the MenACWY meningococcal vaccine as a control. The chain carries TRBV21-1 and TRBJ2-3; the D call in the table, TRBD1, was not verified against the DNA. TRBV21-1 is recorded as a pseudogene. The source was peripheral blood, collected 28 days after the second dose of the MenACWY control vaccine. The CDR3 is CASSKGFGQGLRGTDTQYF. The CDR3 region has the DNA TGTGCCAGCAGCAAAGGATTCGGACAGGGACTTCGGGGCACAGATACGCAGTATTTT.